The present T cell receptor beta chain was sequenced within a study of blood T cell repertoires in COVID-19. Study context: There were acute and convalescent COVID-19 samples, and they came from the United States, Italy and Spain.

The J segment lost 5 bases and the V segment lost 4 bases, leaving 16 bases of the junction unmatched. Germline values: CDR1 MGHRA, CDR2 YSYEKL. This CDR3 contains 18 residues. Authors' data handling: Amplification from reference gene primers served as the basis for estimated nucleated cell counts. The protocol was immunoSEQ multiplex PCR, while the TCRdb copy is restricted to in-frame clones and leaves out a portion. V and J calls and clone size follow that table, whereas D and trimming were derived from the DNA. The sample consists of roughly 200,000 clones, roughly 89% of them appearing once. The sample taken for sequencing was PBMCs or T cells enriched from blood (not recorded which). J is TRBJ2-1 and V is TRBV4-1, with 8 bases fitting TRBD2. This TCR came from a woman aged 40 to 50 with acute COVID-19. CDR3 bases: TGCGCCAGCAGCCTTAGTACTAGCGGAGTAAAGGGCCACAATGAGCAGTTCTTC. Its translation is CASSLSTSGVKGHNEQFF.